The next 20 T cell receptor beta chains were all read from a single sample in a study of blood T cell repertoires in COVID-19. Measured with immunoSEQ multiplex PCR; TCRdb has only the in-frame clones, and not every one. The sample yields 150,000 to 200,000 clones, approximately 89% seen once. Sequenced: PBMCs or T cells enriched from blood (not recorded which). These receptors originate from a woman in her forties with acute COVID-19.

This rearrangement joins TRBV4-1 to TRBJ2-1; 9 nucleotides agree with TRBD2. The V gene end was trimmed by 0 bases and the J gene end by 10 bases; junction bases not matched to a gene: 10. The CDR3 runs 16 residues. Germline V gene lookup returns CDR1 MGHRA and CDR2 YSYEKL. The CDR3: CASSQDPPSGKLEQFF. The CDR3 bases are TGCGCCAGCAGCCAAGATCCGCCTAGCGGGAAACTGGAGCAGTTCTTC.

The CDR3 sequence: CASSLDRAEDTQYF. The CDR3 DNA is TGCGCCAGCAGCTTGGACCGAGCGGAAGATACGCAGTATTTT. This sequence joins TRBV5-1 and TRBJ2-3, with D possibly TRBD2 on 5 matching bases. Germline CDR1 and CDR2: SGHRS and YFSETQ. Deletions cut 0 bases from V and 5 bases from J, with 10 bases between. The CDR3 has 14 residues.

The gene calls are TRBV4-1 and TRBJ2-1, with 8 bases fitting TRBD1. The CDR3 has 17 amino acids. CDR1 and CDR2 from the germline V gene are MGHRA and YSYEKL. With 3 bases clipped from V and 0 bases from J, the junction kept 7 bases outside the gene matches. The CDR3 here is CASSHPKDRDSYNEQFF. DNA of the CDR3: TGCGCCAGCAGCCACCCAAAGGACAGGGACTCCTACAATGAGCAGTTCTTC.

The gene calls are TRBV23-1 and TRBJ1-4; D is unresolved. TRBV23-1 is an ORF, with its function uncertain. The V and J ends lost 3 bases and 6 bases respectively, with 11 bases between them. This CDR3 region has 14 residues. Here the CDR3 reads CASSHYGEDEKLFF. The CDR3 coding sequence is TGCGCCAGCAGTCATTACGGGGAGGATGAAAAACTGTTTTTT.

The J gene is TRBJ2-3, the V gene TRBV7-2, with 10 bases fitting TRBD2. Unmatched junction bases numbered 5, after V lost 5 bases and J lost 0 bases. CDR1 and CDR2 (germline): SGHTA, FQGNSA. This CDR3 spans 16 amino acids. This CDR3 is CASSTRTSGSTDTQYF. DNA for the CDR3: TGTGCCAGCAGCACCCGGACTAGCGGAAGCACAGATACGCAGTATTTT.

The chain combines TRBV18 with TRBJ1-1; tentative D call: TRBD1 (5 bases). CDR3 length: 16 amino acids. Germline CDR1 reads KGHSH; CDR2 reads LQKENI. V was cut by 2 bases and J by 1 base, with 14 bases left in between. The CDR3 spells CASSPTLGQGNTEAFF. In DNA form, the CDR3 reads TGTGCCAGCTCACCAACCCTGGGGCAGGGGAACACTGAAGCTTTCTTT.

The chain recombines TRBV7-9 with TRBJ2-1; weak D call: TRBD2 (6 bases). The CDR3 runs to 15 residues. Germline CDR1 SEHNR, CDR2 FQNEAQ (reference sequence). V shed 6 bases and J shed 7 bases, with 19 bases lying between them. The DNA of the CDR3 is TGTGCCAGCAGTTTGACTGGCGGGAAGGGAAATGAGCAGTTCTTC. Encoded protein: CASSLTGGKGNEQFF.

The CDR3 nucleotides read TGTGCCAGCAGTTACTCTGGACAGCCCATCTACGAGCAGTACTTC. Translating it yields CASSYSGQPIYEQYF. The J gene is TRBJ2-7, the V gene TRBV6-5, with D perhaps TRBD1 (6 bases). Trimming stripped 0 bases from V and 3 bases from J, with 12 bases between. There are 15 residues in the CDR3. Per germline, CDR1 MNHEY and CDR2 SVGAGI.

The chain joins TRBV7-8 to TRBJ1-1, with 8 bases lining up with TRBD1. CDR1 is SGHVS, CDR2 FQNEAQ, per germline. The CDR3 loop spans 15 amino acids. V dropped 5 bases and J dropped 0; count of bases not matched to a gene: 5. CDR3 protein: CASSARQGLNTEAFF. The CDR3 DNA follows: TGTGCCAGCAGCGCCAGACAGGGGCTGAACACTGAAGCTTTCTTT.

The chain is built from TRBV5-6 and TRBJ2-3; D gene ambiguous. Looked up from germline, CDR1 is SGHDT and CDR2 is YYEEEE. The germline V and J ends were trimmed by 3 bases and 0 bases, with 11 bases remaining between them. CDR3 size: 15 residues. The CDR3 loop is CASSSWPPSTDTQYF. CDR3 in DNA: TGTGCCAGCAGCTCCTGGCCGCCAAGCACAGATACGCAGTATTTT.

This clone was found once. The chain joins TRBV2 to TRBJ2-2; 10 bases align to TRBD2. The trim removed 6 bases at V and 1 base at J, leaving 5 bases unmatched. The CDR3 contains 16 residues. The V gene's germline CDR1 is SNHLY and CDR2 FYNNEI. The CDR3 nucleotides are TGTGCCAGCAGCACCACTAGCGGGGTGAACACCGGGGAGCTGTTTTTT. Protein product: CASSTTSGVNTGELFF.

The chain has TRBV5-1 and TRBJ2-7; possibly TRBD2 for D (5 bases). CDR3 size: 12 residues. Germline V gives CDR1 SGHRS, CDR2 YFSETQ. V shed 4 bases and J shed 7 bases, with 12 bases lying between them. CDR3 sequence (DNA): TGCGCCAGCAGCCTCTTCCCGGGGGAGCAGTACTTC. Translated: CASSLFPGEQYF.

Worth noting for this clone: Other DNA sequences of this sample code for an identical CDR3. The rearrangement joins TRBV11-3 to TRBJ2-3, with 8 bases that match TRBD1. From germline, CDR1 is SGHNT and CDR2 YENEEA. V lost 5 bases to trimming and J lost 1 base; unmatched junction nucleotides: 5. The CDR3 is made up of 15 amino acids. In nucleotides, the CDR3 is TGTGCCAGCAGCCCTGGGGGACAGGGCACAGATACGCAGTATTTT. Protein: CASSPGGQGTDTQYF.

The V gene is TRBV6-1, the J gene TRBJ2-5; 9 bases align to TRBD2. Looked up from germline, CDR1 is MNHNS and CDR2 is SASEGT. This CDR3 comprises 15 residues. Trimming cost V 1 base and J 5 bases; bases outside gene matches: 5. The CDR3 nucleotides are TGTGCCAGCAGTGAAGAGGGACTAGCAGGCGAGACCCAGTACTTC. Its translation is CASSEEGLAGETQYF.

The V call is TRBV19, the J call TRBJ2-2; no firm D call. CDR3 length equals 13 residues. Trimming removed 5 bases at V and 7 bases at J, with 11 bases between. Germline CDR1 reads LNHDA; CDR2 reads SQIVND (reference sequence). The CDR3 loop reads CASSFYRSGELFF. The CDR3 DNA reads as TGTGCCAGTAGTTTCTATAGGAGCGGGGAGCTGTTTTTT.

The chain has TRBV11-2 and TRBJ2-5, with 10 bases aligning to TRBD1. CDR3 length equals 13 residues. The trim removed 5 bases at V and 5 bases at J, leaving 2 bases unmatched. Germline lookup yields CDR1 SGHAT and CDR2 FQNNGV. The CDR3 loop is CASSRTGGETQYF. CDR3 in DNA: TGTGCCAGCAGCAGGACAGGGGGGGAGACCCAGTACTTC.

The rearrangement links TRBV6-5 to TRBJ2-3; D is unclear. There are 12 residues in the CDR3. V was clipped by 6 bases and J by 2 bases, with 6 bases between them. The V gene's germline CDR1 is MNHEY and CDR2 SVGAGI. The CDR3 bases are TGTGCCAGCAGCCAAAACACAGATACGCAGTATTTT. This gives the protein CASSQNTDTQYF.

The chain employs TRBV3-1 (or the pseudogene TRBV3-2) and TRBJ2-3; the D gene is possibly TRBD2 (5 bases). With 0 bases removed from V and 2 bases from J, the gap between germline ends came to 18 bases. The CDR3 length is 18 residues. The germline CDR1 and CDR2 sequences are LGHDT and YNNKEL (reference sequence). The CDR3: CASSQERALLDFTDTQYF. CDR3 DNA sequence: TGTGCCAGCAGCCAAGAGCGGGCACTCCTCGACTTCACAGATACGCAGTATTTT.

The chain uses TRBV5-1 and TRBJ1-5; D is possibly TRBD1 (5 bases). The CDR3 runs 17 residues. Germline CDR1 is SGHRS and CDR2 is YFSETQ. Trimming stripped 0 bases from V and 0 bases from J, with 13 bases between. CDR3 residues: CASSLGSGLPSNQPQHF. CDR3 bases: TGCGCCAGCAGCTTGGGGTCAGGGCTCCCTAGCAATCAGCCCCAGCATTTT. Filled out from reference TRBV5-1 and TRBJ1-5, the complete variable domain reads KAGVTQTPRYLIKTRGQQVTLSCSPISGHRSVSWYQQTPGQGLQFLFEYFSETQRNKGNFPGRFSGRQFSNSRSEMNVSTLELGDSALYLCASSLGSGLPSNQPQHFGDGTRLSIL.

The genes are TRBV2 and TRBJ1-5, with a weak D call TRBD1 (6 bases). The CDR3 is 15 residues long. Trimming pared 6 bases from V and 1 base from J, leaving 13 bases between. Per germline, CDR1 SNHLY and CDR2 FYNNEI. The CDR3 reads CASRDDRTSNQPQHF. The CDR3 bases are TGTGCCAGCAGGGACGACAGGACGAGCAATCAGCCCCAGCATTTT.